Listed below are T cell receptor beta chains from one sample, sequenced in a study of blood T cell repertoires in COVID-19. Sequencing was performed with immunoSEQ multiplex PCR; in TCRdb, only in-frame clones are kept and a portion is missing. The sample lists about half a million clones; 75% to 90% were seen once. Sequencing input: peripheral blood. Receptors were obtained from a human donor in a cohort sampled during active COVID-19. Each CDR3 is given with its conserved first and last residue. A D gene is named only where the DNA matches it firmly. The listing skips clone size in some rows; elsewhere it reads once, few, many or a size class.

abundance,len,v_gene,d_gene,j_gene,CDR3aa,CDR3nt
NA,18,TRBV9,TRBD1,TRBJ2-6,CASSVSGTGLSGANVLTF,TGTGCCAGCAGCGTTTCCGGGACAGGGCTCTCTGGGGCCAACGTCCTGACTTTC
once,17,TRBV9,NA,TRBJ2-7,CASSVGPMGSGTYEQYF,TGTGCCAGCAGCGTAGGCCCCATGGGGAGCGGAACCTACGAGCAGTACTTC
NA,16,TRBV28,NA,TRBJ2-6,CASSLFGGSGANVLTF,TGTGCCAGCAGTTTATTCGGAGGGTCGGGGGCCAACGTCCTGACTTTC
NA,14,TRBV6-5,TRBD1,TRBJ2-1,CASTPGGSYNEQFF,TGTGCCAGCACCCCAGGGGGCTCCTACAATGAGCAGTTCTTC
once,15,TRBV5-4,TRBD1,TRBJ1-3,CASSKDRGSGNTIYF,TGTGCCAGCAGCAAGGACAGGGGATCTGGAAACACCATATATTTT
NA,15,TRBV5-1,TRBD1,TRBJ1-1,CASSPRRQGRTEAFF,TGCGCCAGCAGCCCGAGGAGACAGGGTCGCACTGAAGCTTTCTTT
once,14,TRBV6-5,NA,TRBJ1-1,CASPWGEGNTEAFF,TGTGCCAGCCCTTGGGGGGAAGGGAACACTGAAGCTTTCTTT
NA,12,TRBV29-1,TRBD1,TRBJ2-7,CSVSRGFGEQYF,TGCAGCGTTAGCAGGGGGTTTGGCGAGCAGTACTTC
NA,16,TRBV14,TRBD2,TRBJ2-6,CASSPYGRVLANVLTF,TGTGCCAGCAGCCCCTACGGGAGGGTTCTAGCCAACGTCCTGACTTTC
NA,11,TRBV28,NA,TRBJ2-7,CASSLEYEQYF,TGTGCCAGCAGTTTAGAGTACGAGCAGTACTTC
NA,16,TRBV27,TRBD1,TRBJ2-1,CASRRVGQGQFDEQFF,TGTGCCAGCCGCCGGGTCGGACAGGGGCAGTTCGATGAGCAGTTCTTC
NA,18,TRBV7-2,TRBD1,TRBJ1-2,CASRSRTGGPLTNYGYTF,TGTGCCAGCAGGTCCCGGACAGGGGGCCCCCTTACCAACTATGGCTACACCTTC
NA,15,TRBV29-1,TRBD2,TRBJ2-1,CSVEEKAGGVNEQFF,TGCAGCGTTGAAGAAAAGGCGGGAGGGGTAAATGAGCAGTTCTTC
few,14,TRBV6-5,NA,TRBJ2-1,CASSRSGTYNEQFF,TGTGCCAGCAGCCGATCCGGGACCTACAATGAGCAGTTCTTC
NA,20,TRBV6-7,TRBD2,TRBJ2-5,CASGYSTQRDAPLYQETQYF,TGTGCCAGCGGTTACTCTACGCAGCGGGATGCTCCCTTGTACCAAGAGACCCAGTACTTC
NA,14,TRBV6-2/TRBV6-3,NA,TRBJ2-5,CASSYQSRGETQYF,TGTGCCAGCAGTTACCAGAGTCGGGGGGAGACCCAGTACTTC